The 2 T cell receptor beta chains given below trace back to one sample, sequenced in a study of T cell repertoires in cytomegalovirus infection. These receptors are not linked to any known antigen. One entry per CDR3 protein, called by TCRdb with MiXCR from the reads. The sample includes around 430,000 distinct CDR3 sequences, roughly 46% of them seen just once. Source: cultured PBMCs, taken from culture after CMV antigen stimulation. The receptors were sampled from a human donor in good health (CMV status not recorded). Some clones in this sample may be carry-over from other donors' samples.

There are many counts of this clonotype. This sequence joins TRBV7-2 and TRBJ2-1; 10 positions agree with TRBD2. With 2 bases clipped from V and 2 bases from J, the junction kept 0 bases outside the gene matches. CDR1 and CDR2 from the germline V gene are SGHTA and FQGNSA. This CDR3 has 15 amino acids. The DNA for the CDR3 is TGTGCCAGCAGCTTAACTAGCGGGGCCTACAATGAGCAGTTCTTC. Its translation is CASSLTSGAYNEQFF.

For this clonotype: One end of the junction does not line up with germline, which may come from a read error. The chain has TRBV28 and TRBJ1-2; D call uncertain. CDR3 length: 14 amino acids. Germline V gene data show CDR1 as MDHEN and CDR2 as SYDVKM. CDR3 loop: CASSSSPPNYVYTF. In nucleotides, the CDR3 is TGTGCCAGCAGTTCGTCTCCTCCGAACTATGTCTACACCTTC.